One and the same sample provided the 15 T cell receptor beta chains below, sequenced in a study of cytomegalovirus exposure and HLA in healthy donors (dated by TCRdb to the late 2010s). The library was made by the immunoSEQ multiplex PCR assay. A mixture of 60 forward primers for TCR Vbeta segments and 13 reverse primers for TCR Jbeta segments was used in the multiplex PCR. This immuneACCESS table, as held by TCRdb, lists in-frame sequences with V and J called but not all clones. Of the missing ones, under half trace to an unresolved V gene in checked studies; the others have no known cause. This sample lists roughly 190,000 clones; roughly 80% were detected once. The top ten clones comprise 6.3% of the sample. Sample: PBMCs. Receptor source: a man aged 35-49 years in good health and CMV-seropositive.

This sequence joins TRBV19 and TRBJ1-2; D gene ambiguous. V lost 3 bases and J lost 4, with 12 bases in between. The CDR3 sequence is 14 residues long. Germline CDR1 reads LNHDA; CDR2 reads SQIVND (reference sequence). As DNA, the CDR3 is TGTGCCAGTAGTATCCCCCGGACTCGCTATGGCTACACCTTC. This encodes CASSIPRTRYGYTF.

The chain is built from TRBV4-2 and TRBJ2-2; 11 bases match TRBD2. The CDR3 is 17 residues long. Germline trimming cut 1 base from V and 2 bases from J; bases unmatched to any gene: 3. CDR1 is LGHNA, CDR2 YNFKEQ, per germline. DNA of the CDR3: TGTGCCAGCAGCCAAGTGGGACTAGCGGACAACACCGGGGAGCTGTTTTTT. It specifies CASSQVGLADNTGELFF.

The chain is built from TRBV5-6 and TRBJ2-7, with D tentatively TRBD2 (7 bases). The CDR3 loop spans 14 amino acids. Between the trimmed V and J ends, which lost 9 bases and 5 bases, there was a span of 21 bases. Looked up from germline, CDR1 is SGHDT and CDR2 is YYEEEE. The CDR3 bases are TGTGCCACTACGGAGGGGGGGAGACTACACGAGCAGTACTTC. Translation: CATTEGGRLHEQYF.

The chain uses TRBV30 and TRBJ1-3; tentative D call: TRBD1 (5 bases). V dropped 4 bases and J dropped 2 bases, with 12 bases sitting between them. Germline values: CDR1 GTSNPN, CDR2 SVGIG (reference sequence). The CDR3 length is 14 residues. The CDR3 loop reads CAWKFGGTGNTIYF. CDR3 coding DNA: TGTGCCTGGAAGTTCGGGGGGACTGGAAACACCATATATTTT.

This clone was found a few times. Other DNA sequences in this specimen translate into the identical CDR3. The chain joins TRBV19 to TRBJ1-5, with a weak D call TRBD1 (6 bases). Between the trimmed V and J ends, which lost 9 bases and 6 bases, there was a span of 18 bases. Germline CDR1 is LNHDA and CDR2 is SQIVND (reference sequence). The CDR3 has 14 amino acids. The CDR3 region has the DNA TGTGCCAGCGGAGGACAGCAAAAGGGTCAGCCCCAGCATTTT. Translation: CASGGQQKGQPQHF.

The chain joins TRBV28 to TRBJ2-5; D call uncertain. CDR3 length: 15 amino acids. V was clipped by 4 bases and J by 3 bases, with 15 bases between them. CDR1 and CDR2 (germline): MDHEN, SYDVKM. CDR3 protein: CASSSPRLAKETQYF. The CDR3 region has the DNA TGTGCCAGCAGTTCACCCCGACTGGCCAAAGAGACCCAGTACTTC. Full variable domain (outside the CDR3, taken from reference TRBV28 and TRBJ2-5): DVKVTQSSRYLVKRTGEKVFLECVQDMDHENMFWYRQDPGLGLRLIYFSYDVKMKEKGDIPEGYSVSREKKERFSLILESASTNQTSMYLCASSSPRLAKETQYFGPGTRLLVL.

V usage is TRBV28 and J usage is TRBJ2-3, with D uncertain. CDR1 is MDHEN and CDR2 is SYDVKM in the germline V gene. The CDR3 sequence is 13 residues long. The V end was cut by 3 bases, the J end by 1 base, with 5 bases between. CDR3 residues: CASSLQGTDTQYF. CDR3 DNA sequence: TGTGCCAGCAGTTTGCAGGGCACAGATACGCAGTATTTT.

The J gene is TRBJ1-6, the V gene TRBV5-1, with 9 bases identical to TRBD1. With 4 bases clipped from V and 10 bases from J, the junction kept 6 bases outside the gene matches. This CDR3 comprises 14 residues. Per the germline V gene, CDR1 is SGHRS and CDR2 is YFSETQ. CDR3 residues: CASSTTGGNSPLHF. As DNA, the CDR3 is TGCGCCAGCAGCACGACAGGGGGTAACTCACCCCTCCACTTT.

The CDR3 region is CASSLEGGTQYF. The CDR3 nucleotides read TGTGCCAGCAGCTTAGAGGGGGGTACGCAGTATTTT. This chain connects TRBV11-2 to TRBJ2-3; possibly TRBD2 for D (6 bases). The CDR3 contains 12 residues. Germline-derived CDR1 and CDR2 are SGHAT and FQNNGV. Deletions cut 0 bases from V and 8 bases from J, with 6 bases between.

The CDR3: CASSYYLGGSGYTF. The CDR3 nucleotides are TGTGCCAGCAGTTACTACCTCGGAGGTAGTGGCTACACCTTC. This chain links TRBV6-5 with TRBJ1-2; D is unresolved. This CDR3 spans 14 amino acids. Trimming pared 1 base from V and 7 bases from J, leaving 13 bases between. Germline CDR1 is MNHEY and CDR2 is SVGAGI.

The V gene is TRBV7-2, the J gene TRBJ2-7, with a weak D call TRBD1 (7 bases). Germline assignment: CDR1 SGHTA and CDR2 FQGNSA. Trimming cost V 5 bases and J 4 bases, with 15 bases left between them. The CDR3 is 14 residues long. The CDR3 spells CASSPQGGFYEQYF. The CDR3 DNA is TGTGCCAGCAGCCCCCAGGGGGGATTTTACGAGCAGTACTTC.

V is TRBV4-3 and J is TRBJ1-4, with 7 bases identical to TRBD1. The CDR3 has 16 amino acids. The V segment lost 1 base and the J segment 4 bases; nucleotides outside the gene matches: 6. Germline CDR1 LGHNA, CDR2 YSLEER. CDR3 nucleotides: TGCGCCAGCAGCCAAGGACAGGGTGGGATTAATGAAAAACTGTTTTTT. Translated: CASSQGQGGINEKLFF.

The genes are TRBV7-8 and TRBJ1-3, with a possible D match to TRBD1 (5 bases). Looked up from germline, CDR1 is SGHVS and CDR2 is FQNEAQ. The CDR3 covers 14 residues. V lost 1 base and J 4 bases, leaving 8 bases between the germline ends. The CDR3 sequence: CASSLVGPGNTIYF. Written as DNA, the CDR3 is TGTGCCAGCAGCTTAGTGGGGCCCGGAAACACCATATATTTT.

CDR3 protein: CAWSKTGGPLSQPQHF. CDR3 nucleotides: TGTGCCTGGAGTAAAACAGGGGGCCCTTTGAGTCAGCCCCAGCATTTT. The rearrangement uses TRBV30 and TRBJ1-5, with TRBD1 matching over 9 bases. With V trimmed by 2 bases and J by 6 bases, 11 bases remained unmatched. Germline V CDR1 and CDR2: GTSNPN, SVGIG (reference sequence). This CDR3 is 16 amino acids long. The complete variable domain, with remaining parts taken from reference TRBV30 and TRBJ1-5, reads SQTIHQWPATLVQPVGSPLSLECTVEGTSNPNLYWYRQAAGRGLQLLFYSVGIGQISSEVPQNLSASRPQDRQFILSSKKLLLSDSGFYLCAWSKTGGPLSQPQHFGDGTRLSIL.

The chain uses TRBV6-1 and TRBJ1-1; unclear D gene. V was trimmed by 2 bases and J by 4 bases, leaving 11 bases between them. Germline values: CDR1 MNHNS, CDR2 SASEGT. The length of the CDR3 is 14 residues. Here the CDR3 DNA reads TGTGCCAGCAGTGAACATGCGCGGGGCACTGAAGCTTTCTTT. Its protein product is CASSEHARGTEAFF.